This TCR beta chain stems from a study of blood T cells in healthy people across ages. Study observations and caveats: The long-lived group displayed more naive CD4+ cells, plus higher diversity, than the aged donors did.

Germline-derived CDR1 and CDR2 are DFQATT and SNEGSKA (reference sequence). This CDR3 region has 16 residues. V lost 6 bases to trimming and J lost 0 bases; unmatched junction nucleotides: 8. Alongside a J-beta primer mix, a sample-barcoded 5' primer served in a second PCR lasting 7 to 11 cycles. TCRdb redid the calling of the 5' RACE reads with MiXCR, one entry per CDR3 protein. The sample carries around 800,000 distinct CDR3 sequences, 53% recorded once. This clonotype was counted between two and nine times. No antigen is known for it. The chain combines TRBV20-1 with TRBJ2-4; 10 bases fit TRBD2. The clonotype was recovered from an elderly man in good health. Material for sequencing was blood. CDR3 protein: CSAAGLANLAKNIQYF. The CDR3 DNA is TGCAGTGCAGCGGGACTAGCGAACCTAGCCAAAAACATTCAGTACTTC.